The next 20 T cell receptor beta chains were all read from a single sample in a study of blood T cell repertoires in COVID-19. Profiling relied on immunoSEQ multiplex PCR, and the TCRdb table lists in-frame clones only, not all of them. The sample consists of roughly 240,000 clones, about 80% of them appearing once. Sequenced: peripheral blood. All receptors come from a woman of 80 years or more with acute or convalescent COVID-19.

The V and J genes are TRBV29-1 and TRBJ1-3; D may be TRBD1 (5 bases). The CDR3 covers 11 residues. The V end lost 3 bases, the J end lost 5 bases, and 5 bases lay between the germline ends. Germline V gene sequence: CDR1 SQVTM, CDR2 ANQGSEA. The DNA for the CDR3 is TGCAGCGTTGAGGACAGAAACACCATATATTTT. Its translation is CSVEDRNTIYF.

This clone was seen just once. This chain links TRBV30 with TRBJ1-1; D gene uncertain. CDR3 length: 13 amino acids. Germline assignment: CDR1 GTSNPN and CDR2 SVGIG (reference sequence). The V and J ends lost 2 bases and 1 base respectively, with 8 bases between them. The CDR3 DNA follows: TGTGCCTGGAGTCTTGAGGGGAACACTGAAGCTTTCTTT. It yields the protein CAWSLEGNTEAFF.

The J gene is TRBJ2-7, the V gene TRBV6-5; possible D gene TRBD2, 7 bases. Trimming took 2 bases from V and 2 from J, leaving 10 bases between them. The CDR3 loop spans 14 amino acids. Germline loops: CDR1 MNHEY, CDR2 SVGAGI. CDR3 DNA sequence: TGTGCCAGCAGTTACGGGGGGGCGGCCTACGAGCAGTACTTC. Its protein is CASSYGGAAYEQYF.

In this sample, this clone turned up once. The rearrangement joins TRBV6-2 or TRBV6-3 to TRBJ1-3; no reliable D call. The germline CDR1 and CDR2 sequences are MNHEY and SVGEGT. The V and J ends lost 5 bases and 0 bases respectively, with 11 bases between them. The length of the CDR3 is 15 residues. In DNA form, the CDR3 reads TGTGCCAGCAGTATACAGCCCTTCTCTGGAAACACCATATATTTT. Translating gives CASSIQPFSGNTIYF.

This chain uses TRBV19 with TRBJ2-3, with 10 bases that match TRBD2. This CDR3 has 13 amino acids. V dropped 5 bases and J dropped 12; count of bases not matched to a gene: 8. CDR1 and CDR2 (germline): LNHDA, SQIVND (reference sequence). The CDR3 DNA follows: TGTGCCAGTAGTCCGGGACTAGCGTGGGGACAGTATTTT. It codes for CASSPGLAWGQYF.

This chain joins TRBV15 and TRBJ1-2, with 7 bases aligning to TRBD1. Per germline, CDR1 LNHNV and CDR2 YYDKDF (reference sequence). The CDR3 has 17 residues. The J segment lost 9 bases and the V segment lost 5 bases, leaving 21 bases of the junction unmatched. Written as DNA, the CDR3 is TGTGCCACCAGCCCCCGGCCGACGGGGACAGCTTCCTCCAGCTACACCTTC. Residues: CATSPRPTGTASSSYTF. The full variable domain, with the rest looked up from reference TRBV15 and TRBJ1-2, is DAMVIQNPRYQVTQFGKPVTLSCSQTLNHNVMYWYQQKSSQAPKLLFHYYDKDFNNEADTPDNFQSRRPNTSFCFLDIRSPGLGDTAMYLCATSPRPTGTASSSYTFGSGTRLTVV.

V usage is TRBV18 and J usage is TRBJ1-2; D might be TRBD1 (5 bases). The CDR3 extends over 17 amino acids. Per the germline V gene, CDR1 is KGHSH and CDR2 is LQKENI. V was cut by 6 bases and J by 2 bases, with 22 bases left in between. The CDR3 DNA is TGTGCCAGCTCCCAAGGCGGTCAAGGACACTACAACTATGGCTACACCTTC. Its translation is CASSQGGQGHYNYGYTF.

The genes are TRBV7-9 and TRBJ2-2; D perhaps matches TRBD1 (5 bases). Germline-derived CDR1 and CDR2 are SEHNR and FQNEAQ (reference sequence). Trimming cost V 8 bases and J 3 bases, with 10 bases left between them. This CDR3 has 13 amino acids. DNA for the CDR3: TGTGCCAGCCGTTCAGGGTACACCGGGGAGCTGTTTTTT. The encoded protein is CASRSGYTGELFF.

The chain employs TRBV4-1 and TRBJ1-5; D may be TRBD1 (6 bases). V lost 0 bases, J lost 7 bases, and 10 bases lay in between. Looked up from germline, CDR1 is MGHRA and CDR2 is YSYEKL. CDR3 length: 14 residues. CDR3 coding DNA: TGCGCCAGCAGCCAAGATACAGGGAAGCAGCCCCAGCATTTT. Its protein product is CASSQDTGKQPQHF.

The gene calls are TRBV7-2 and TRBJ1-2; D is ambiguous. Germline loops: CDR1 SGHTA, CDR2 FQGNSA. The CDR3 covers 17 residues. Trimming pared 0 bases from V and 5 bases from J, leaving 19 bases between. The CDR3 sequence: CASSLAPGVLYGYGYTF. The CDR3, as DNA: TGTGCCAGCAGCTTAGCGCCGGGAGTCCTTTATGGGTATGGCTACACCTTC.

The chain employs TRBV6-1 and TRBJ2-1; 8 bases fit TRBD1. CDR3 length: 15 residues. V lost 1 base to trimming and J lost 4 bases; unmatched junction nucleotides: 3. Germline V gene sequence: CDR1 MNHNS, CDR2 SASEGT. DNA of the CDR3: TGTGCCAGCAGTGAAGGACAGGGGTCTTACAATGAGCAGTTCTTC. This codes for CASSEGQGSYNEQFF.

The chain links TRBV27 to TRBJ2-7, with TRBD2 matching 15 bases. CDR1 is MNHEY and CDR2 is SMNVEV in the germline V gene (reference sequence). CDR3 length equals 20 residues. The V and J ends lost 7 bases and 3 bases, in that order; junction bases with no gene match: 19. Here the CDR3 reads CASIRTGGTSGRPSLYEQYF. DNA of the CDR3: TGTGCCAGCATCCGCACCGGCGGGACTAGCGGGAGGCCCAGTCTCTACGAGCAGTACTTC.

The CDR3, as DNA: TGTGCCACCAGTTCCCGGGGGACAGGGGATGATACTTCACCCCTCCACTTT. Translating gives CATSSRGTGDDTSPLHF. The chain carries TRBV24-1 and TRBJ1-6; 10 bases match TRBD1. Looked up from germline, CDR1 is KGHDR and CDR2 is SFDVKD. V lost 6 bases and J lost 9; bases outside the gene matches: 13. The length of the CDR3 is 17 residues.

This chain joins TRBV5-5 and TRBJ1-4; a weak D match, TRBD1 (5 bases). The germline CDR1 and CDR2 sequences are SGHKS and YYEKEE (reference sequence). This CDR3 region has 15 residues. V dropped 3 bases and J dropped 5 bases, with 14 bases sitting between them. CDR3 nucleotide sequence: TGTGCCAGCAGCTCCCTAAGGGGTCCCAATGAAAAACTGTTTTTT. This sequence encodes CASSSLRGPNEKLFF.

CDR3 sequence reads: CASSLIGRLAFF. The DNA of the CDR3 is TGTGCCAGCAGTTTAATAGGGAGACTGGCTTTCTTT. The chain uses TRBV28 and TRBJ1-1; unclear D gene. The CDR3 length is 12 residues. Trimming pared 2 bases from V and 11 bases from J, leaving 12 bases between. Germline V gene lookup returns CDR1 MDHEN and CDR2 SYDVKM.

The chain employs TRBV5-1 and TRBJ2-1; D is ambiguous. Germline V gene data show CDR1 as SGHRS and CDR2 as YFSETQ. The CDR3 contains 18 residues. The germline V and J ends were trimmed by 2 bases and 4 bases, with 22 bases remaining between them. CDR3 bases: TGCGCCAGCAGCTTAACCCAGGCTGCAGCTGGCCCGTACAATGAGCAGTTCTTC. Amino acids: CASSLTQAAAGPYNEQFF.

About this clone: This same CDR3 is encoded by further DNA sequences in the sample. The V and J genes are TRBV20-1 and TRBJ2-1; D is uncertain. Looked up from germline, CDR1 is DFQATT and CDR2 is SNEGSKA (reference sequence). This CDR3 has 10 residues. V was clipped by 5 bases and J by 6 bases, with 5 bases between them. CDR3 sequence reads: CSAPLNEQFF. The CDR3 region has the DNA TGCAGTGCTCCCCTCAATGAGCAGTTCTTC.

This clone has more than one count but fewer than ten. The V gene is TRBV29-1, the J gene TRBJ2-1; no clear D. Trimming removed 6 bases from V and 10 bases from J, with 10 bases in between. The CDR3 is 10 residues long. Germline V gives CDR1 SQVTM, CDR2 ANQGSEA. The chain's CDR3 is CSVQQAEQFF. The CDR3 nucleotides are TGCAGCGTCCAGCAGGCGGAGCAGTTCTTC.

This clone occurred once. This rearrangement joins TRBV3-1 (or the pseudogene TRBV3-2) to TRBJ2-2; perhaps TRBD1 as D (5 bases). V lost 4 bases and J 1 base, leaving 7 bases between the germline ends. Germline V CDR1 and CDR2: LGHDT, YNNKEL (reference sequence). The CDR3 is made up of 14 amino acids. CDR3 in DNA: TGTGCCAGCAGCCTAGGACAGAACACCGGGGAGCTGTTTTTT. Translation gives CASSLGQNTGELFF.

In this sample, this clone turned up many times. CDR3 residues: CSVDRGKEQFF. CDR3 nucleotides: TGCAGCGTTGATAGGGGGAAGGAGCAGTTCTTC. The rearrangement uses TRBV29-1 and TRBJ2-1; a possible D gene is TRBD1 (6 bases). Germline CDR1 SQVTM, CDR2 ANQGSEA. This CDR3 spans 11 amino acids. Trimming stripped 3 bases from V and 10 bases from J, with 10 bases between.